This entry lists 21 T cell receptor beta chains sequenced from one sample in a study of blood T cell repertoires in COVID-19. Clones were sequenced by immunoSEQ multiplex PCR, and TCRdb holds only the in-frame ones, with some missing. The sample holds roughly 440,000 clones, about 91% seen once. Sequencing used peripheral blood. All receptors derive from a woman between 50 and 59 years old with COVID-19, enrolled during active disease.

V usage is TRBV28 and J usage is TRBJ2-1; D gene unclear. This CDR3 is built from 11 residues. In germline, CDR1 is MDHEN, CDR2 SYDVKM. Trimming took 3 bases from V and 9 from J, leaving 6 bases between them. The CDR3 reads CASSFVAEQFF. CDR3 nucleotide sequence: TGTGCCAGCAGTTTTGTGGCTGAGCAGTTCTTC.

This clone came up once. The rearrangement links TRBV6-5 to TRBJ1-2; 7 bases line up with TRBD1. The CDR3 contains 13 residues. Per germline, CDR1 MNHEY and CDR2 SVGAGI. V shed 6 bases, J shed 5 bases, and the junction held 6 bases outside the gene matches. The CDR3 reads CASSADRVYGYTF. CDR3 nucleotide sequence: TGTGCCAGCAGCGCAGACAGGGTTTATGGCTACACCTTC.

The V gene is TRBV19, the J gene TRBJ1-1, with a tentative D call TRBD1 (6 bases). Germline V CDR1 and CDR2: LNHDA, SQIVND (reference sequence). V was shortened by 3 bases and J by 4 bases, with 12 bases between the two germline ends. CDR3 length equals 14 residues. DNA for the CDR3: TGTGCCAGTAGTATTAGGGGGGAGGGCACTGAAGCTTTCTTT. The encoded protein is CASSIRGEGTEAFF.

V is TRBV6-5 and J is TRBJ1-4; D may be TRBD1 (6 bases). Trimming left V 4 bases short and J 10 bases short, with 19 bases between. In germline, CDR1 is MNHEY, CDR2 SVGAGI. This CDR3 spans 15 amino acids. CDR3: CASSSTGSPARKLFF. In DNA, the CDR3 is TGTGCCAGCAGTTCCACAGGGTCGCCGGCCAGAAAACTGTTTTTT.

This clone turned up a few times. The chain uses TRBV27 and TRBJ1-5, with 7 bases matching TRBD1. The CDR3 runs 15 residues. V was clipped by 0 bases and J by 6 bases; unmatched bases: 5. From germline, CDR1 is MNHEY and CDR2 SMNVEV (reference sequence). CDR3 DNA: TGTGCCAGCAGTTTATCCGGAGGGGGCACTCAGCCCCAGCATTTT. Translation gives CASSLSGGGTQPQHF.

The chain recombines TRBV7-9 with TRBJ1-6; D might be TRBD1 (6 bases). Germline loops: CDR1 SEHNR, CDR2 FQNEAQ (reference sequence). The germline V and J ends were trimmed by 3 bases and 6 bases, with 15 bases remaining between them. This CDR3 has 16 residues. The chain's CDR3 is CASSLGTQGFNSPLHF. The CDR3 nucleotides are TGTGCCAGCAGCTTGGGGACACAGGGTTTTAATTCACCCCTCCACTTT.

The chain combines TRBV5-6 with TRBJ1-4; D not resolved. Trimming took 4 bases from V and 8 from J, leaving 9 bases between them. The CDR3 contains 12 residues. The germline V gene has CDR1 SGHDT and CDR2 YYEEEE. The CDR3 is CASSLNKEKLFF. The CDR3, as DNA: TGTGCCAGCAGCCTGAACAAGGAAAAACTGTTTTTT.

V usage is TRBV5-6 and J usage is TRBJ1-1; maybe TRBD1 (5 bases). Trimming took 2 bases from V and 3 from J, leaving 8 bases between them. This CDR3 has 13 amino acids. Germline V gene sequence: CDR1 SGHDT, CDR2 YYEEEE. CDR3 coding DNA: TGTGCCAGCAGCTTAGGGGTGGACACTGAAGCTTTCTTT. Its translation: CASSLGVDTEAFF.

CDR3 nucleotides: TGCAGCGCTTTTACCGGGACAGGGAATACAGATACGCAGTATTTT. Translated: CSAFTGTGNTDTQYF. The rearrangement uses TRBV29-1 and TRBJ2-3; 9 nucleotides agree with TRBD1. Germline trimming cut 7 bases from V and 3 bases from J; bases unmatched to any gene: 11. The CDR3 extends over 15 amino acids. Germline V gene data show CDR1 as SQVTM and CDR2 as ANQGSEA.

This chain uses TRBV6-5 with TRBJ1-5; D ambiguous. Trimming removed 3 bases at V and 4 bases at J, with 7 bases between. This CDR3 comprises 13 residues. Looked up from germline, CDR1 is MNHEY and CDR2 is SVGAGI. The chain's CDR3 is CASSYNANQPQHF. The CDR3 nucleotides are TGTGCCAGCAGTTATAATGCGAATCAGCCCCAGCATTTT.

This clone was recorded only once. CDR3 coding DNA: TGTGCCAGCAGTGAATCAGGGGCCAACTACGAGCAGTACTTC. Protein product: CASSESGANYEQYF. This chain joins TRBV6-1 and TRBJ2-7; TRBD1 might be the D (6 bases). The CDR3 has 14 residues. CDR1 and CDR2 from the germline V gene are MNHNS and SASEGT. The V end was cut by 2 bases, the J end by 3 bases, with 11 bases between.

Turning to this clone: This sample also contains other DNA sequences that code for the same CDR3. The chain couples TRBV21-1 to TRBJ1-1. TRBV21-1 is a listed pseudogene. This CDR3 is 14 amino acids long. CDR3 sequence: CASSTLRAGGEAFF. CDR3 nucleotide sequence: TGTGCCAGCAGCACACTAAGGGCGGGGGGTGAAGCTTTCTTT.

The chain employs TRBV5-6 and TRBJ2-1; TRBD2 matches at 11 bases. Germline V gene lookup returns CDR1 SGHDT and CDR2 YYEEEE. The CDR3 extends over 17 amino acids. The trim removed 0 bases at V and 0 bases at J, leaving 2 bases unmatched. This CDR3 reads CASSLETSGDSYNEQFF. CDR3 coding DNA: TGTGCCAGCAGCTTGGAGACTAGCGGGGACTCCTACAATGAGCAGTTCTTC.

Notes on this clone: Relative to the germline gene, one junction end is altered; a read error may explain this. The chain couples TRBV25-1 to TRBJ1-1; 9 bases line up with TRBD1. The V gene's germline CDR1 is MGHDK and CDR2 SYGVNS. This CDR3 region has 12 residues. CDR3 in amino acids: CASSDGQGKRIF. The CDR3 nucleotides are TGTGCCAGCAGTGATGGACAGGGGAAGCGTATCTTT.

This chain connects TRBV6-5 to TRBJ1-2; 7 bases match TRBD1. The trim removed 10 bases at V and 6 bases at J, leaving 11 bases unmatched. This CDR3 comprises 13 residues. Germline assignment: CDR1 MNHEY and CDR2 SVGAGI. The CDR3 here is CATFRTGGDGYTF. For the CDR3, the DNA is TGTGCCACCTTTAGGACAGGCGGAGATGGCTACACCTTC.

The chain uses TRBV21-1 and TRBJ1-5; the table's TRBD1 call for D was not verified on the DNA. TRBV21-1 counts as a pseudogene. The CDR3 sequence is 18 residues long. The CDR3 DNA sequence: TGTGCCAGCAGCTCACGCCTTCAGAGACACAATAGCAATCAGCCCCAGCATTTT. Translating it yields CASSSRLQRHNSNQPQHF.

The rearrangement links TRBV11-2 to TRBJ1-1, with TRBD1 as a possible D gene (6 bases). There are 15 residues in the CDR3. Trimming took 1 base from V and 5 from J, leaving 14 bases between them. Germline lookup yields CDR1 SGHAT and CDR2 FQNNGV. The CDR3 DNA sequence: TGTGCCAGCAGCTTAGGGCAGGGGTTAAGGACTGAAGCTTTCTTT. Residues: CASSLGQGLRTEAFF.

CDR3 protein: CASSLPTTGFNYGYTF. Here the CDR3 DNA reads TGTGCCAGCAGCTTGCCGACGACAGGGTTTAACTATGGCTACACCTTC. This chain joins TRBV5-4 and TRBJ1-2, with TRBD1 identical over 7 bases. V gave up 1 base and J gave up 1 base; unmatched junction bases: 7. The CDR3 sequence is 16 residues long. From germline, CDR1 is SGHNT and CDR2 YYREEE (reference sequence).

V usage is TRBV4-2 and J usage is TRBJ2-3; no definite D call. V was cut by 2 bases and J by 4 bases, with 4 bases left in between. This CDR3 is built from 12 residues. Germline CDR1 reads LGHNA; CDR2 reads YNFKEQ. The CDR3, as DNA: TGTGCCAGCAGCCAACCATCAGATACGCAGTATTTT. Its protein is CASSQPSDTQYF.

This rearrangement joins TRBV6-5 to TRBJ2-1; 8 bases match TRBD2. CDR1 is MNHEY and CDR2 is SVGAGI in the germline V gene. The CDR3 sequence is 13 residues long. Trimming took 5 bases from V and 6 from J; bases not matched to a gene: 3. The CDR3 region is CASSRGGTNEQFF. In DNA form, the CDR3 reads TGTGCCAGCAGTCGGGGGGGTACCAATGAGCAGTTCTTC.

This chain uses TRBV9 with TRBJ2-7; TRBD1 matches at 10 bases. CDR1 is SGDLS, CDR2 YYNGEE, per germline. The CDR3 sequence is 15 residues long. Trimming removed 2 bases from V and 3 bases from J; junction bases left unmatched: 5. DNA of the CDR3: TGTGCCAGCAGCGTGGGGGGACAGGGGTTCTACGAGCAGTACTTC. Protein product: CASSVGGQGFYEQYF.